This section outlines one T cell receptor beta chain sequence together with its context. The same CDR3 arises from other DNA sequences in this sample as well. Germline lookup yields CDR1 MNHEY and CDR2 SMNVEV (reference sequence). The CDR3 loop spans 14 amino acids. The V and J ends lost 3 bases and 0 bases, in that order; junction bases with no gene match: 0. CD45RO-negative CD8 cells positively selected for CCR7 made up the naive population, which excluded terminally differentiated effector memory CD45RA+ cells. The repertoire was sequenced with immunoSEQ multiplex PCR; TCRdb's copy has only in-frame clones and lacks some. The sample has approximately 840,000 clones, 95% to 97% seen once; the top ten hold under 0.3%. This entry is derived from a study of shared clonotypes between healthy human individuals.

The source is a man aged 30 to 45 in good health. The specimen sequenced was naive CD8+ T cells sorted from blood. This sequence joins TRBV27 and TRBJ2-7, with 9 bases lining up with TRBD2. CDR3 in DNA: TGTGCCAGCAGTTTTAGCGGGAGCTCCTACGAGCAGTACTTC. Amino acids: CASSFSGSSYEQYF.